This T cell receptor (beta chain) was sequenced in a study of shared clonotypes between healthy human individuals. The investigators split CD4+ cells into a CD45RA+ naive subset and a CD45RA-negative memory subset. Assay used: immunoSEQ multiplex PCR; TCRdb lists only in-frame clones, some missing. The sample carries 980,000 or so clones, 76% recorded once. The CDR3 sequence is 16 residues long. The ends lost 0 bases at V and 7 bases at J; junction bases unmatched: 7. Germline V gene sequence: CDR1 LGHNA, CDR2 YSLEER. Sequencing used memory CD4+ T cells sorted from blood. Subset defined: CD45RA-negative fraction. This chain uses TRBV4-3 with TRBJ2-3; TRBD1 matches 10 bases. This TCR derives from a man aged 18 to 35 in good health. CDR3 sequence reads: CASSQEAGQGSHTQYF. As DNA, the CDR3 is TGCGCCAGCAGCCAAGAAGCGGGACAGGGGTCGCATACGCAGTATTTT.